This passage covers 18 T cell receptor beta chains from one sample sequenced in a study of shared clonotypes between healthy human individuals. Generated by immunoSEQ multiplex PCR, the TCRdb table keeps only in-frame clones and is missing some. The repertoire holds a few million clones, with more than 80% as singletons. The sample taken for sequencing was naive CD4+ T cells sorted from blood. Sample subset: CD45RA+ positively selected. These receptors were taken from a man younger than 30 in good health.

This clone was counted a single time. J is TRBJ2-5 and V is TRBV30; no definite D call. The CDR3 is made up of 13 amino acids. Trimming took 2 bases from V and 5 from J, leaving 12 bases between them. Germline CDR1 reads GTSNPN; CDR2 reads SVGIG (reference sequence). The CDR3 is CAWSPLGFETQYF. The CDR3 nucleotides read TGTGCCTGGAGTCCCCTTGGGTTTGAGACCCAGTACTTC.

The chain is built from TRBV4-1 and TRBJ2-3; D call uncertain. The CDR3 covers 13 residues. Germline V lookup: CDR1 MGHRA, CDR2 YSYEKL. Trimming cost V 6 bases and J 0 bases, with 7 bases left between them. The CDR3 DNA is TGCGCCAGCAGAAGCGCTAGCACAGATACGCAGTATTTT. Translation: CASRSASTDTQYF.

This chain's CDR3 is CASSPFGNQPQHF. CDR3 nucleotide sequence: TGTGCCAGCAGTCCGTTTGGCAATCAGCCCCAGCATTTT. The chain links TRBV28 to TRBJ1-5; no reliable D call. The germline V gene has CDR1 MDHEN and CDR2 SYDVKM. This CDR3 region has 13 residues. Trimming stripped 5 bases from V and 2 bases from J, with 7 bases between.

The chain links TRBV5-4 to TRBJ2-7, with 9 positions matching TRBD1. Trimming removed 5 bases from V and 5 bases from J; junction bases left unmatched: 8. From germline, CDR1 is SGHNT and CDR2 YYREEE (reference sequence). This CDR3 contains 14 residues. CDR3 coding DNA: TGTGCCAGCAGTATCCGGGACAGGGTCGACGAGCAGTACTTC. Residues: CASSIRDRVDEQYF.

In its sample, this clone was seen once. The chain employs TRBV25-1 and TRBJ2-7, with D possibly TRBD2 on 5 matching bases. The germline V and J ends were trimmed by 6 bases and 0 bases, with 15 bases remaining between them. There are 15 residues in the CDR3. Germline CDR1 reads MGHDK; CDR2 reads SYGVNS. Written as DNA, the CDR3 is TGTGCCAGCAGCGGCGGAGGAGGTCTCTCCTACGAGCAGTACTTC. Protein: CASSGGGGLSYEQYF.

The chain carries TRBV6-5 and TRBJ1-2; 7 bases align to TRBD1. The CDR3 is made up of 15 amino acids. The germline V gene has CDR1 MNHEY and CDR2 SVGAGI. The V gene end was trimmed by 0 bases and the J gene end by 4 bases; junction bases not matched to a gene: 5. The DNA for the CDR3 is TGTGCCAGCAGTTACTCTCGGACAGGACCCTATGGCTACACCTTC. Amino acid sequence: CASSYSRTGPYGYTF.

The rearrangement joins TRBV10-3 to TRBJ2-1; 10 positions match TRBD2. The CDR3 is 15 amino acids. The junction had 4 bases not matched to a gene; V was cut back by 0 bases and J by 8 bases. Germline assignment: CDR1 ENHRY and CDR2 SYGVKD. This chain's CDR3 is CAISESERGGYEQFF. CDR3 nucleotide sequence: TGTGCCATCAGTGAGTCCGAGCGGGGGGGATATGAGCAGTTCTTC.

The CDR3 region is CSAKSEKLFF. CDR3 in DNA: TGCAGTGCTAAGTCTGAAAAACTGTTTTTT. This chain connects TRBV20-1 to TRBJ1-4; no definite D call. The CDR3 runs 10 residues. Deletions cut 4 bases from V and 7 bases from J, with 4 bases between. CDR1 and CDR2 from the germline V gene are DFQATT and SNEGSKA (reference sequence).

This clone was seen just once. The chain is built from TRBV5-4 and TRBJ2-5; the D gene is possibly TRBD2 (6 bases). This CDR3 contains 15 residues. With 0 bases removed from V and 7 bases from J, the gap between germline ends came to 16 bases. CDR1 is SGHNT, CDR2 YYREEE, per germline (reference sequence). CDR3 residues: CASSLETSRLGTQYF. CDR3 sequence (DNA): TGTGCCAGCAGCTTGGAGACTAGTCGGCTGGGGACCCAGTACTTC.

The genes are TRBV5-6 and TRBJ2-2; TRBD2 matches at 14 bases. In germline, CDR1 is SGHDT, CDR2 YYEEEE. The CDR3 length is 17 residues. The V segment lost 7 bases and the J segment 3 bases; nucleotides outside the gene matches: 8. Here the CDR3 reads CASRGTSGRGDTGELFF. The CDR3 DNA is TGTGCCAGCCGCGGGACTAGCGGGAGAGGGGACACCGGGGAGCTGTTTTTT.

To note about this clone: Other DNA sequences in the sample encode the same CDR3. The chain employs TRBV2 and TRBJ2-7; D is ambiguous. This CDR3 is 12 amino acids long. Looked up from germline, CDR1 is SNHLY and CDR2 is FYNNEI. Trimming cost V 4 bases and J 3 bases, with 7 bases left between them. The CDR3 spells CASSVLSYEQYF. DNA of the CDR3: TGTGCCAGCAGTGTACTCAGCTACGAGCAGTACTTC.

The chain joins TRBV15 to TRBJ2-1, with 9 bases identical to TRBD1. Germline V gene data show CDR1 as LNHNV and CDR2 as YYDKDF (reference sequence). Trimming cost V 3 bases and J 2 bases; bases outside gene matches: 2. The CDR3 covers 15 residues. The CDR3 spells CATSRTGGTYNEQFF. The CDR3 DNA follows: TGTGCCACCAGCAGGACAGGGGGAACCTACAATGAGCAGTTCTTC.

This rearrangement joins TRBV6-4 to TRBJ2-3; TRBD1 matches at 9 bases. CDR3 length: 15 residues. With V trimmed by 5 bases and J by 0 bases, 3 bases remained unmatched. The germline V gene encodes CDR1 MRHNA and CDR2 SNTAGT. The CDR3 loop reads CASSPTGGSTDTQYF. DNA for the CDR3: TGTGCCAGCAGTCCGACAGGGGGGAGCACAGATACGCAGTATTTT.

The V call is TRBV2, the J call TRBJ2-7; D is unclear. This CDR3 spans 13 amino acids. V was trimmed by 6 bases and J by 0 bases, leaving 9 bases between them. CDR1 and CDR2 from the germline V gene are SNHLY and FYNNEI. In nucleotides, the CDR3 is TGTGCCAGCAGCCCCACATTCTCCTACGAGCAGTACTTC. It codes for CASSPTFSYEQYF.

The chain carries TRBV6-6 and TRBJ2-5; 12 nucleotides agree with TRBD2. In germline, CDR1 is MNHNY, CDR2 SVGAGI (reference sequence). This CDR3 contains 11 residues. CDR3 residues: CGTSGEETQYF. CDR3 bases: TGTGGGACTAGCGGGGAAGAGACCCAGTACTTC.

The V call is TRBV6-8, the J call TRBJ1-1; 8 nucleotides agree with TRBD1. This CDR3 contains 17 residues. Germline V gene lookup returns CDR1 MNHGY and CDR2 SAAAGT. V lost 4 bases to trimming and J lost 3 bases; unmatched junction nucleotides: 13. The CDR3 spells CASSSSYRQGHDTEAFF. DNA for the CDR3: TGTGCCAGCAGTTCCTCTTACAGACAGGGGCATGACACTGAAGCTTTCTTT.

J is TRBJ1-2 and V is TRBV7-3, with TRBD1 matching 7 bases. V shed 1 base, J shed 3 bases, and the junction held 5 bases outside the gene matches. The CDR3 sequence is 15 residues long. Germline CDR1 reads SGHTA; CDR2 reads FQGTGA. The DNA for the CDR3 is TGTGCCAGCAGCTTAAATCCAGGGGGATACTATGGCTACACCTTC. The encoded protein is CASSLNPGGYYGYTF. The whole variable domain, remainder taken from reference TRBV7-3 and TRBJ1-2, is GAGVSQTPSNKVTEKGKYVELRCDPISGHTALYWYRQSLGQGPEFLIYFQGTGAADDSGLPNDRFFAVRPEGSVSTLKIQRTERGDSAVYLCASSLNPGGYYGYTFGSGTRLTVV.

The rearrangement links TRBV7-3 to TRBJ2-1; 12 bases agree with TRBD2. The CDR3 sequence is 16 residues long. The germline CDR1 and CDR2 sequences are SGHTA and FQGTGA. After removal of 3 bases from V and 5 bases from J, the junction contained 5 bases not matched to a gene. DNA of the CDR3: TGTGCCAGCAGCTTGGGAACTAGCGGGGGGAACAATGAGCAGTTCTTC. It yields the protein CASSLGTSGGNNEQFF.